The 13 T cell receptor beta chains below all came from one sample that was sequenced in a study of identical twins listed by TCRdb under 2016. The library was generated by 5' RACE. The reads were generated on an Illumina HiSeq 2000. TCRdb applied fastp at Q25 and MiXCR to the public reads, then kept only in-frame beta chains. Rows are unified per CDR3 protein, each entry keeping the most common DNA and genes. The sample has approximately 280,000 distinct CDR3 sequences on record, 6.5% to 9.5% of them singletons. Clones ranked in the top ten supply 2.1% of the sample. These data also formed part of another study, on yellow fever vaccine responses in identical twins.

The sample consisted of memory (CD45RO+) T cells sorted from blood. The sample's cell subset or site label, decoded: CD45RO+ enriched T cells. These TCRs come from a woman under 30 in good health.

This clonotype was counted at least ten times. The chain uses TRBV28 and TRBJ2-7; 10 nucleotides align to TRBD1. Germline CDR1 is MDHEN and CDR2 is SYDVKM. V shed 5 bases and J 2 bases; nucleotides not matched to a gene: 9. This CDR3 comprises 16 residues. The CDR3 sequence is CASSKAGTGAPYEQYV. CDR3 in DNA: TGTGCCAGCAGTAAAGCCGGGACAGGGGCGCCCTACGAGCAGTACGTC.

The table lists this clonotype with many counts. The chain carries TRBV11-1 and TRBJ1-1; no clear D. With 3 bases removed from V and 5 bases from J, the gap between germline ends came to 10 bases. Germline V gene lookup returns CDR1 SGHAT and CDR2 FQDESV (reference sequence). The CDR3 extends over 13 amino acids. The CDR3 region is CASSLGGLTEAFF. The DNA for the CDR3 is TGTGCCAGCAGCTTGGGCGGATTAACTGAAGCTTTCTTT.

This clonotype was counted many times. CDR3 nucleotides: TGTGCCAGCAGTGAGCGCGACAGAGGTGGCTACACCTTC. The encoded protein is CASSERDRGGYTF. The gene calls are TRBV2 and TRBJ1-2; D perhaps matches TRBD1 (5 bases). Trimming removed 3 bases from V and 7 bases from J, with 12 bases in between. There are 13 residues in the CDR3. Germline values: CDR1 SNHLY, CDR2 FYNNEI.

CDR3 amino acids: CASSPPITDRLYGYTF. The CDR3, as DNA: TGTGCCAGCTCACCACCGATTACGGACAGACTCTATGGCTACACCTTC. The chain links TRBV18 to TRBJ1-2; possibly TRBD1 for D (6 bases). This CDR3 is 16 amino acids long. The V and J ends lost 0 bases and 4 bases respectively, with 15 bases between them. Looked up from germline, CDR1 is KGHSH and CDR2 is LQKENI.

This clonotype occurred many times. The J gene is TRBJ2-3, the V gene TRBV5-6; D is ambiguous. In germline, CDR1 is SGHDT, CDR2 YYEEEE. This CDR3 is 14 amino acids long. V was pared by 0 bases and J by 4 bases, with 9 bases between. CDR3 nucleotides: TGTGCCAGCAGCTTGGCAACCAGTGCAGATACGCAGTATTTT. Its translation: CASSLATSADTQYF.

Only a few counts were recorded for this clonotype. This chain joins TRBV6-1 and TRBJ2-1, with unresolved D. Trimming took off 4 bases at V and 1 base at J, with 14 bases between the two ends. Germline V CDR1 and CDR2: MNHNS, SASEGT. CDR3 size: 16 residues. CDR3: CASSGRVPRSYNEQFF. Here the CDR3 DNA reads TGTGCCAGCAGTGGCCGGGTTCCGAGGTCCTACAATGAGCAGTTCTTC.

This clonotype was counted at least ten times. CDR3 DNA sequence: TGTGCCAGCAGTGGCCTTCCAACCGGGGAGCTGTTTTTT. This encodes CASSGLPTGELFF. The gene calls are TRBV6-2 or TRBV6-3 and TRBJ2-2, with D unclear. This CDR3 contains 13 residues. CDR1 is MNHEY, CDR2 SVGEGT, per germline. V lost 5 bases and J lost 5, with 9 bases in between.

This clonotype was observed at least ten times. The chain recombines TRBV24-1 with TRBJ2-3; the D gene is possibly TRBD1 (5 bases). The CDR3 length is 14 residues. Germline assignment: CDR1 KGHDR and CDR2 SFDVKD. V lost 10 bases and J lost 2, with 15 bases in between. Written as DNA, the CDR3 is TGTGCCACTGGGGCTCCTACGAACACAGATACGCAGTATTTT. Translating gives CATGAPTNTDTQYF.

This clonotype was observed a few times. The CDR3 spells CASSQGGVVGEQYV. The CDR3, as DNA: TGTGCCAGCAGCCAAGGAGGAGTGGTCGGCGAGCAGTACGTC. V usage is TRBV3-1 and J usage is TRBJ2-7; unclear D gene. Germline V gene sequence: CDR1 LGHDT, CDR2 YNNKEL (reference sequence). Trimming removed 1 base from V and 6 bases from J, with 13 bases in between. This CDR3 is 14 amino acids long.

This clonotype was recorded many times. This chain links TRBV3-1 with TRBJ1-2; TRBD1 agrees at 7 bases. This CDR3 is 15 amino acids long. The germline CDR1 and CDR2 sequences are LGHDT and YNNKEL (reference sequence). J gave up 4 bases and V 1 base, and 6 bases lay outside the gene matches. The CDR3 sequence is CASSQVGAGGYGYTF. CDR3 sequence (DNA): TGTGCCAGCAGCCAAGTCGGGGCAGGGGGCTATGGCTACACCTTC. Based on the CDR3 plus reference TRBV3-1 and TRBJ1-2, the full variable domain is DTAVSQTPKYLVTQMGNDKSIKCEQNLGHDTMYWYKQDSKKFLKIMFSYNNKELIINETVPNRFSPKSPDKAHLNLHINSLELGDSAVYFCASSQVGAGGYGYTFGSGTRLTVV.

This clonotype occurred many times. The V and J genes are TRBV29-1 and TRBJ2-3, with 12 positions matching TRBD2. The junction had 11 bases not matched to a gene; V was cut back by 7 bases and J by 3 bases. The CDR3 extends over 16 amino acids. Per the germline V gene, CDR1 is SQVTM and CDR2 is ANQGSEA. Here the CDR3 reads CSAPRLAGASTDTQYF. The DNA for the CDR3 is TGCAGCGCCCCTCGACTAGCGGGAGCAAGTACAGATACGCAGTATTTT.

This clonotype was counted many times. V and J are TRBV5-1 and TRBJ1-1; D possibly corresponds to TRBD1 (5 bases). Germline CDR1 and CDR2: SGHRS and YFSETQ. The CDR3 has 19 amino acids. Trimming left V 0 bases short and J 0 bases short, with 21 bases between. For the CDR3, the DNA is TGCGCCAGCAGCTTGGGGCGGGACCCAGGGAGGAGGATGAACACTGAAGCTTTCTTT. Its protein product is CASSLGRDPGRRMNTEAFF.

This clonotype came up a few times. The rearrangement uses TRBV7-8 and TRBJ2-5; D is possibly TRBD2 (6 bases). Between the trimmed V and J ends, which lost 5 bases and 2 bases, there was a span of 15 bases. The CDR3 totals 15 residues. Germline loops: CDR1 SGHVS, CDR2 FQNEAQ. The CDR3 sequence is CASSRGGNQQETQYF. The CDR3 DNA follows: TGTGCCAGCAGCCGGGGCGGGAACCAACAAGAGACCCAGTACTTC. The full variable domain, rest sourced from reference TRBV7-8 and TRBJ2-5, is GAGVSQSPRYKVAKRGQDVALRCDPISGHVSLFWYQQALGQGPEFLTYFQNEAQLDKSGLPSDRFFAERPEGSVSTLKIQRTQQEDSAVYLCASSRGGNQQETQYFGPGTRLLVL.